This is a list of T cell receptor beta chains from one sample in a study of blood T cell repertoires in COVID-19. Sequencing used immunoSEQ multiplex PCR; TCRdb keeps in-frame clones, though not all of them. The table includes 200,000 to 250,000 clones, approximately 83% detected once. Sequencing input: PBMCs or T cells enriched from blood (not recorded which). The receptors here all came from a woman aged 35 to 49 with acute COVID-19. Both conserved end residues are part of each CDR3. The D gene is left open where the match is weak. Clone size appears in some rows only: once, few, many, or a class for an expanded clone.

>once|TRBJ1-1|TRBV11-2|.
CASSLEASRFHTEAFF
TGTGCCAGCAGCTTAGAAGCTTCCCGATTCCACACTGAAGCTTTCTTT
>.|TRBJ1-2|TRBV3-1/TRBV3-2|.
CASTLRGGGDYGYTF
TGTGCCAGCACCCTACGGGGAGGAGGTGACTATGGCTACACCTTC
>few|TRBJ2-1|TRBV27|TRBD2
CASSRWGGSGGPAWYNEQFF
TGTGCCAGCAGCAGGTGGGGAGGGAGCGGGGGGCCCGCGTGGTACAATGAGCAGTTCTTC
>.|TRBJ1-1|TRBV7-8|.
CASSPEGGGTEAFF
TGTGCCAGCAGCCCGGAGGGCGGTGGGACTGAAGCTTTCTTT
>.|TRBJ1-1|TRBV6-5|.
CASTNGGNTEAFF
TGTGCCAGCACTAACGGGGGTAACACTGAAGCTTTCTTT
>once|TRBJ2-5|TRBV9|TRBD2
CASSVDPSGAGQETQYF
TGTGCCAGCAGCGTAGATCCTAGCGGGGCGGGGCAAGAGACCCAGTACTTC
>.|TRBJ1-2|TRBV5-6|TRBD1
CASSLERGLIYGYTF
TGTGCCAGCAGCTTGGAGAGGGGGCTAATCTATGGCTACACCTTC
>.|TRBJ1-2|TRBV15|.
CATSRDQNYGYTF
TGTGCCACCAGCAGAGACCAGAACTATGGCTACACCTTC
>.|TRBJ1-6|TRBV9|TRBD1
CASSVGDRVGSPLHF
TGTGCCAGCAGCGTAGGGGACAGGGTAGGATCACCCCTCCACTTT
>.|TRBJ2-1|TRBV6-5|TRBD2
CASSSLSGRKNNEQFF
TGTGCCAGCAGTTCCCTATCCGGGAGGAAAAACAATGAGCAGTTCTTC
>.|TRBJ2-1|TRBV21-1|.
CASSRGRSSYNEQFF
TGTGCCAGCAGCCGCGGGAGGAGCTCCTACAATGAGCAGTTCTTC
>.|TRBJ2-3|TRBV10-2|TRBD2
CASSEAGDTQYF
TGCGCCAGCAGTGAAGCGGGGGATACGCAGTATTTT
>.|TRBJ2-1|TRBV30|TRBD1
CAWSWSGGVFYNEQFF
TGTGCCTGGAGTTGGTCAGGGGGAGTTTTCTACAATGAGCAGTTCTTC
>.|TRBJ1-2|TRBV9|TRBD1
CASSGQSYYGYTF
TGTGCCAGCTCGGGACAGAGCTACTATGGCTACACCTTC
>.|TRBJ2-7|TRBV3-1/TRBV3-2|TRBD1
CASSQGTGNEQYF
TGTGCCAGCAGCCAGGGGACAGGCAACGAGCAGTACTTC
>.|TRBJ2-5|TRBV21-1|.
CASSKVSEETQYF
TGTGCCAGCAGCAAAGTTAGTGAGGAGACCCAGTACTTC
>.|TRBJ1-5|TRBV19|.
CASSTKPKPQHF
TGTGCCAGTAGTACCAAACCTAAGCCCCAGCATTTT
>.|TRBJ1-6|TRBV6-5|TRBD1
CASCPGQGRSPLHF
TGTGCCAGCTGTCCGGGACAGGGACGCTCACCCCTCCACTTT
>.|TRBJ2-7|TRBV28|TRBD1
CASSGQIYEQYF
TGTGCCAGCTCGGGACAGATCTACGAGCAGTACTTC
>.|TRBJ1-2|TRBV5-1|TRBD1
CASSLEGGTEYGYTF
TGCGCCAGCAGCTTGGAGGGCGGGACAGAATATGGCTACACCTTC
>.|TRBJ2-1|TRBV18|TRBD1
CASSPAGTGTYNEQFF
TGTGCCAGCTCACCAGCCGGGACAGGTACCTACAATGAGCAGTTCTTC
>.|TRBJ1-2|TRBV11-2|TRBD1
CASSLAPGQGNNYGYTF
TGTGCCAGCAGCTTAGCCCCGGGACAGGGGAATAACTATGGCTACACCTTC
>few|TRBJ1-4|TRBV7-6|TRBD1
CASSWGQGNEKLFF
TGTGCCAGCAGCTGGGGACAGGGGAATGAAAAACTGTTTTTT
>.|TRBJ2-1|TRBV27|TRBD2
CASSFGLAGAYNEQFF
TGTGCCAGCAGTTTTGGGCTAGCGGGGGCCTACAATGAGCAGTTCTTC
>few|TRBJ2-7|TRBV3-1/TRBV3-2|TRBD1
CASSQRELGDRGNKQYF
TGTGCCAGCAGCCAGAGAGAACTGGGGGACAGGGGTAATAAGCAGTACTTC
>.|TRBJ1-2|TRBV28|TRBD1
CASSSHGTDYGYTF
TGTGCCAGCAGTTCCCATGGGACAGACTATGGCTACACCTTC
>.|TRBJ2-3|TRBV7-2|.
CASSLPGADTQYF
TGTGCCAGCAGCTTACCAGGCGCGGATACGCAGTATTTT
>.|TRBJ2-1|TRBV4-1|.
CTSSPRGGHSYNEQFF
TGCACCAGCAGCCCCCGAGGCGGACATTCCTACAATGAGCAGTTCTTC
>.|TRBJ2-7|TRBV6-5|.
CASSPVGAGEQYF
TGTGCCAGCAGCCCCGTGGGTGCGGGCGAGCAGTACTTC
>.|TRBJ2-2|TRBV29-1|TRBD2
CSAGLAGTGELFF
TGCAGCGCGGGACTAGCGGGGACCGGGGAGCTGTTTTTT
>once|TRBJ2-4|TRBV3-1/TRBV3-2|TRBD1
CASSPTARGRIPKNIQYF
TGTGCCAGCAGCCCCACAGCCAGGGGGCGGATCCCCAAAAACATTCAGTACTTC
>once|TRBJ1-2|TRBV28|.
CASSSHDSFGYGYTF
TGTGCCAGCAGCTCCCACGACAGTTTTGGCTATGGCTACACCTTC
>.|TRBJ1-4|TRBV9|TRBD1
CASSAGTGGATNEKLFF
TGTGCCAGCAGCGCCGGGACAGGGGGCGCAACTAATGAAAAACTGTTTTTT
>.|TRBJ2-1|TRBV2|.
CASSEIRLAINNEQFF
TGTGCCAGCAGTGAAATTAGGCTAGCGATTAACAATGAGCAGTTCTTC
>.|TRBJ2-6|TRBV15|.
CATSRERSGANVLTF
TGTGCCACCAGCAGAGAGCGGTCTGGGGCCAACGTCCTGACTTTC
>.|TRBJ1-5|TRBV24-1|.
CATSDSNQPQHF
TGTGCCACCAGTGATTCTAATCAGCCCCAGCATTTT
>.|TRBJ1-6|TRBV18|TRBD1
CASSLALRQGANSPLHF
TGTGCCAGCTCACTCGCCCTTAGACAGGGGGCGAATTCACCCCTCCACTTT
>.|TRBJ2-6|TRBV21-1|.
CASSNPGTGANVLTF
TGTGCCAGCAGCAATCCAGGGACTGGGGCCAACGTCCTGACTTTC
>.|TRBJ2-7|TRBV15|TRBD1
CATSREGIGGIEQYF
TGTGCCACCAGCAGAGAAGGTATAGGGGGCATCGAGCAGTACTTC
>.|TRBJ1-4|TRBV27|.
CASSFWPSRGDEKLFF
TGTGCCAGCAGTTTTTGGCCTTCCCGCGGGGATGAAAAACTGTTTTTT
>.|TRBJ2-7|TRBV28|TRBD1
CASSLLGTGDYEQYF
TGTGCCAGCAGTTTATTAGGGACAGGGGACTACGAGCAGTACTTC
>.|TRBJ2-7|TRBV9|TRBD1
CASSVADRGTTYEQYF
TGTGCCAGCAGCGTAGCCGACAGGGGGACTACCTACGAGCAGTACTTC
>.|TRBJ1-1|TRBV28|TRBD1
CASSLGTGASAFF
TGTGCCAGCAGCTTAGGGACAGGTGCGTCAGCTTTCTTT
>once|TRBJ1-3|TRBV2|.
CASSGGSSGNTIYF
TGTGCCAGCAGCGGGGGGAGCTCTGGAAACACCATATATTTT
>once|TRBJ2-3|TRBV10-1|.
CASSESAGVGTDTQYF
TGCGCCAGCAGTGAGTCCGCGGGCGTGGGCACAGATACGCAGTATTTT
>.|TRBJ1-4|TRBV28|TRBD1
CASSLWGDRGNEKLFF
TGTGCCAGCAGTTTATGGGGGGACAGGGGTAATGAAAAACTGTTTTTT
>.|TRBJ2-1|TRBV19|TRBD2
CASGTSSYNEQFF
TGTGCCAGTGGGACTAGCTCCTACAATGAGCAGTTCTTC
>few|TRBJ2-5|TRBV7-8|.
CASSAVVARLRETQYF
TGTGCCAGCAGCGCAGTAGTCGCCCGCCTCAGGGAGACCCAGTACTTC
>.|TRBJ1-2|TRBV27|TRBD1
CASSHGQGNLNYGYTF
TGTGCCAGCAGTCACGGACAGGGAAATCTAAACTATGGCTACACCTTC
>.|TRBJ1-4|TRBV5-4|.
CASSLQGPTNEKLFF
TGTGCCAGCAGCCTACAGGGCCCAACTAATGAAAAACTGTTTTTT
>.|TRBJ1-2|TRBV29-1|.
CSALSGVNYGYTF
TGCAGCGCTCTATCCGGGGTGAACTATGGCTACACCTTC
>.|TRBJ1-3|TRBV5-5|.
CASSLAVGSGSSSGNTIYF
TGTGCCAGCAGCTTGGCCGTGGGTTCCGGGTCGAGCTCTGGAAACACCATATATTTT
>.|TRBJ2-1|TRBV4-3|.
CASSLTGTGGYNEQFF
TGCGCCAGCAGCCTCACTGGAACCGGAGGGTACAATGAGCAGTTCTTC
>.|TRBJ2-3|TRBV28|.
CASSLTFNTDTQYF
TGTGCCAGCAGTTTGACTTTTAACACAGATACGCAGTATTTT
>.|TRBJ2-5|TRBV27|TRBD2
CASRSTSLYQETQYF
TGTGCCAGCAGATCGACTAGCCTTTACCAAGAGACCCAGTACTTC
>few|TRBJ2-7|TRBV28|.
CASSLHSPILDEQYF
TGTGCCAGCAGTTTACATAGTCCCATCCTCGACGAGCAGTACTTC
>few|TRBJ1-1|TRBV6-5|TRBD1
CASSYSRDRLDTEAFF
TGTGCCAGCAGTTACTCCCGGGACAGGTTGGACACTGAAGCTTTCTTT
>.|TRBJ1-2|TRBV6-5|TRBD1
CASSTPDRAAYGYTF
TGTGCCAGCAGTACTCCGGACAGGGCCGCCTATGGCTACACCTTC
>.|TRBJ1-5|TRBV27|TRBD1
CASSPRDRDQPQHF
TGTGCCAGCAGTCCCCGGGACAGGGATCAGCCCCAGCATTTT